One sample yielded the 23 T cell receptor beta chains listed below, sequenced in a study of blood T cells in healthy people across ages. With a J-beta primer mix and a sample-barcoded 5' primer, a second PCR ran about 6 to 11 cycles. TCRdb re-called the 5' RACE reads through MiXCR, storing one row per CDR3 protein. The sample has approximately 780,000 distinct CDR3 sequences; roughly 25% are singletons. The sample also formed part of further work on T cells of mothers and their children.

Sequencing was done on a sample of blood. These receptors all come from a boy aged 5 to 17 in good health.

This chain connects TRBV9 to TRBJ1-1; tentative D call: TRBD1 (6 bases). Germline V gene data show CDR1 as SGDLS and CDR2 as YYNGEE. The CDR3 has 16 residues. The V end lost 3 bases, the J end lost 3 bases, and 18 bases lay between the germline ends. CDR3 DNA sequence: TGTGCCAGCAGCGCGGGTCACAGGGTTGGCGACACTGAAGCTTTCTTT. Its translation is CASSAGHRVGDTEAFF.

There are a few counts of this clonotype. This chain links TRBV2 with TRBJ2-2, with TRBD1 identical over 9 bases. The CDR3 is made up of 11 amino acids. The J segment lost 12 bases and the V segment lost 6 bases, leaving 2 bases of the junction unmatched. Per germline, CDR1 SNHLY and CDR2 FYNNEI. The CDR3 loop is CASSGTGKLFF. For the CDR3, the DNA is TGTGCCAGCAGCGGGACAGGGAAGCTGTTTTTT.

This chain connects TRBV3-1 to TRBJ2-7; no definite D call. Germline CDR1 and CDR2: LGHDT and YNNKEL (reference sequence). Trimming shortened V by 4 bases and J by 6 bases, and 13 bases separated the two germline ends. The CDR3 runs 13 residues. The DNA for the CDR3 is TGTGCCAGCAGCCCCTCCGTCGTGACCGAGCAGTACTTC. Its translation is CASSPSVVTEQYF.

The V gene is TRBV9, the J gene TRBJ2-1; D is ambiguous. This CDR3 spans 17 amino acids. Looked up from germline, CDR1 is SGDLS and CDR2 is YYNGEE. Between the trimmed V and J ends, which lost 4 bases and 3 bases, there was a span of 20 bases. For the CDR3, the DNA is TGTGCCAGCAGCCCACGGCAGGCCCAAGACCTCTACAATGAGCAGTTCTTC. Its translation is CASSPRQAQDLYNEQFF. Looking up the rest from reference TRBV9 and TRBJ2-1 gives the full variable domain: DSGVTQTPKHLITATGQRVTLRCSPRSGDLSVYWYQQSLDQGLQFLIQYYNGEERAKGNILERFSAQQFPDLHSELNLSSLELGDSALYFCASSPRQAQDLYNEQFFGPGTRLTVL.

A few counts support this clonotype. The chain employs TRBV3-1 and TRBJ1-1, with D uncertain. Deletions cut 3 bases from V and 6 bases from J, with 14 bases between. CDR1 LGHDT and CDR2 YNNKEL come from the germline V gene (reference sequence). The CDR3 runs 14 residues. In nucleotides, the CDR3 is TGTGCCAGCAGCCAGGACCGGGGTAGGGCTGAAGCTTTCTTT. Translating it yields CASSQDRGRAEAFF.

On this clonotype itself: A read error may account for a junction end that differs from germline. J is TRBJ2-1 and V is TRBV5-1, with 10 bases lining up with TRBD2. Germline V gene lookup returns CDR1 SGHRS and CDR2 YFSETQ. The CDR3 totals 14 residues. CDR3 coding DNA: TGTGCCAGCAGCTTTAGCGGGGGGAGCAATGAGCAGTTCTTC. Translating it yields CASSFSGGSNEQFF.

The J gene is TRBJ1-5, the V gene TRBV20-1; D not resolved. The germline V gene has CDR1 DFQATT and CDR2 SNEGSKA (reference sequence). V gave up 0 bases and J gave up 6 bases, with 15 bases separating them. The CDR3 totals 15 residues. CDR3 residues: CSARDLSGLRQPQHF. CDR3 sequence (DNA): TGCAGTGCTAGAGACTTGTCAGGTCTCCGTCAGCCCCAGCATTTT.

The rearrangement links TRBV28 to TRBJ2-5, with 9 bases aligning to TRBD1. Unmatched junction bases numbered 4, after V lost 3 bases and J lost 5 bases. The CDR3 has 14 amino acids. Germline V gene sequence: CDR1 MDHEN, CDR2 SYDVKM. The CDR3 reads CASSFGTGRETQYF. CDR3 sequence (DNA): TGTGCCAGCAGTTTTGGGACAGGGAGGGAGACCCAGTACTTC.

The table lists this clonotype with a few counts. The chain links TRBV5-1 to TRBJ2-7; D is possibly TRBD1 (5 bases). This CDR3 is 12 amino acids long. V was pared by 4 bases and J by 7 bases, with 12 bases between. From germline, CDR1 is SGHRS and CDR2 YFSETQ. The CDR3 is CASSRAGREQYF. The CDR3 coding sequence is TGCGCCAGCAGCAGGGCAGGGCGGGAGCAGTACTTC. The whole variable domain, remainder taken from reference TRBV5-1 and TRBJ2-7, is KAGVTQTPRYLIKTRGQQVTLSCSPISGHRSVSWYQQTPGQGLQFLFEYFSETQRNKGNFPGRFSGRQFSNSRSEMNVSTLELGDSALYLCASSRAGREQYFGPGTRLTVT.

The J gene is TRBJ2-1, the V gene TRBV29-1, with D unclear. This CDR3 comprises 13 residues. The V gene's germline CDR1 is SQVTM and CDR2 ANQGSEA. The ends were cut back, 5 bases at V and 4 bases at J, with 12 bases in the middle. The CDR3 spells CSVKAAVYNEQFF. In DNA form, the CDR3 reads TGCAGCGTTAAGGCCGCGGTTTACAATGAGCAGTTCTTC.

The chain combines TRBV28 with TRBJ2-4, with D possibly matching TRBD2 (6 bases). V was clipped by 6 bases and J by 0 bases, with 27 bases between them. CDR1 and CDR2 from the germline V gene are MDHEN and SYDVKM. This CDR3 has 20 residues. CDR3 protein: CASSLAGWGPQGLAKNIQYF. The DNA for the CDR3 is TGTGCCAGCAGCCTCGCGGGGTGGGGTCCCCAAGGCTTAGCCAAAAACATTCAGTACTTC.

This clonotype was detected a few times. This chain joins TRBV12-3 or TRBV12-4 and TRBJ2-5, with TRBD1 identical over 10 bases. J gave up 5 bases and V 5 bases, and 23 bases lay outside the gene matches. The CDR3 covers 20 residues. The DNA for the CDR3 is TGTGCCAGCAGTCTCTCGATGGGTTTTGGGGGGACAGGGGTAAGGGAGACCCAGTACTTC. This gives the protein CASSLSMGFGGTGVRETQYF.

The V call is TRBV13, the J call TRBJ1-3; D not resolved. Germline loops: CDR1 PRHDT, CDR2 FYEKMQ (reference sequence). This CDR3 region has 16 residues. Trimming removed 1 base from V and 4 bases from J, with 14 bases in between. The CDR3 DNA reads TGTGCCAGCAGCTTAGCAGCACCCCGGGCCGGAAACACCATATATTTT. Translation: CASSLAAPRAGNTIYF.

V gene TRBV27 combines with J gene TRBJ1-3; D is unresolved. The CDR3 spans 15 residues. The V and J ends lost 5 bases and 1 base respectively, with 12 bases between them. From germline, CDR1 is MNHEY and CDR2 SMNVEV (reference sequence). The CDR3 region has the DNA TGTGCCAGCAGTCCCTATTTCCAGTCTGGAAACACCATATATTTT. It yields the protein CASSPYFQSGNTIYF.

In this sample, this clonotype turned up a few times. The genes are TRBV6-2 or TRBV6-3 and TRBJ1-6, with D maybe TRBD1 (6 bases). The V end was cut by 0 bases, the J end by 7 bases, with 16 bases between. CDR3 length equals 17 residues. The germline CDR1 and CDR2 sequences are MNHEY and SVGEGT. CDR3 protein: CASSYSPRGAMNSPLHF. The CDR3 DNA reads TGTGCCAGCAGTTACTCGCCCAGGGGAGCTATGAATTCACCCCTCCACTTT.

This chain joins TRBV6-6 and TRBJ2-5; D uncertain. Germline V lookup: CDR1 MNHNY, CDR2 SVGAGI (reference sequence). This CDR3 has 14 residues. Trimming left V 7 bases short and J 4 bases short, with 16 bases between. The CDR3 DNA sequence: TGTGCCAGCACCCGTGACTGGGGTCCAGAGACCCAGTACTTC. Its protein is CASTRDWGPETQYF.

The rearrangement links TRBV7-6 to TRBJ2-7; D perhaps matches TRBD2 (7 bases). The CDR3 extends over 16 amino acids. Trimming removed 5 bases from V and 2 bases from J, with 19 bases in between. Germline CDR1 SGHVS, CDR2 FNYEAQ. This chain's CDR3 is CASSQTRGGKPYEQYF. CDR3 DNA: TGTGCCAGCAGCCAGACTAGGGGGGGAAAACCCTACGAGCAGTACTTC.

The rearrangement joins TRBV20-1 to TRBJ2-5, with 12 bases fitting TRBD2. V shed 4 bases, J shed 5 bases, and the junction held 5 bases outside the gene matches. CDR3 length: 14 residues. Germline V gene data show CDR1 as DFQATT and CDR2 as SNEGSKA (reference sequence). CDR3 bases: TGCAGTGCTAATCTAGCGGGGGGGCTGGAGACCCAGTACTTC. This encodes CSANLAGGLETQYF.

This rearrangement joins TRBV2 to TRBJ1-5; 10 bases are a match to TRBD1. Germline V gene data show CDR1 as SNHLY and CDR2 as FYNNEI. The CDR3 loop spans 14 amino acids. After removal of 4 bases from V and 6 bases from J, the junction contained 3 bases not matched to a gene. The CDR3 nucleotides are TGTGCCAGCAGTGCGACAGGGGGCTTTCAGCCCCAGCATTTT. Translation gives CASSATGGFQPQHF.

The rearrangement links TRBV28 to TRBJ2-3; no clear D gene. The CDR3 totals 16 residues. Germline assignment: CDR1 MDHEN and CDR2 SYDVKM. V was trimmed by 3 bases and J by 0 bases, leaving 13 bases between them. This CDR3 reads CASSFLSRSSTDTQYF. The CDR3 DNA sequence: TGTGCCAGCAGTTTTCTTTCGAGATCTAGCACAGATACGCAGTATTTT.

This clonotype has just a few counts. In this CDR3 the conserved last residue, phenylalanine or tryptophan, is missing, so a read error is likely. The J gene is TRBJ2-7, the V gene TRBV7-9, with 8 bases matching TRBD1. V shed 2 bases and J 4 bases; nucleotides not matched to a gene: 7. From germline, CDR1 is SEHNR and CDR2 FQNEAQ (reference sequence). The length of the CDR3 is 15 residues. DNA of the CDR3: TGTGCCAGCAGCTTAACATCAGGGGGCGCATACGAGCAGTACCTC. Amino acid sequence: CASSLTSGGAYEQYL.

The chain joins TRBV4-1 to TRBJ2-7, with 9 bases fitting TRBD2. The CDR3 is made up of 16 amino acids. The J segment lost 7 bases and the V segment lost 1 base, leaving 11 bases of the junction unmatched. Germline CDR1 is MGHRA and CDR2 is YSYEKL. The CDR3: CASSQGSGGNRWEQYF. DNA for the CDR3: TGCGCCAGCAGCCAAGGAAGCGGGGGGAACCGTTGGGAGCAGTACTTC.

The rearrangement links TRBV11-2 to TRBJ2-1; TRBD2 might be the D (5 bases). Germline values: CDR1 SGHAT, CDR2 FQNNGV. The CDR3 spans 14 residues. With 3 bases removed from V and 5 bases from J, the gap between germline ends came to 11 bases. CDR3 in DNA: TGTGCCAGCAGCTTTGGACTTCTCGACAATGAGCAGTTCTTC. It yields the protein CASSFGLLDNEQFF.